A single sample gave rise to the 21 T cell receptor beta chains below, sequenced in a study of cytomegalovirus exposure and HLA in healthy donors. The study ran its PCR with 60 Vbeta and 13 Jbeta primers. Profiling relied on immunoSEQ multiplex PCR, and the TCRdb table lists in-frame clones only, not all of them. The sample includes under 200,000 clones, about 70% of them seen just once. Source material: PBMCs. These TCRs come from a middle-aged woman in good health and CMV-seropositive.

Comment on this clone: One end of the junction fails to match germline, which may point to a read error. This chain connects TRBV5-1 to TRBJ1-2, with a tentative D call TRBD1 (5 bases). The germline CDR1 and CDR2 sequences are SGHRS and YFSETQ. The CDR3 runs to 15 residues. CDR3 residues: CASSLQGGSIDGYPF. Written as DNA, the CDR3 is TGCGCCAGCAGCTTGCAGGGAGGGTCTATTGATGGCTACCCCTTC.

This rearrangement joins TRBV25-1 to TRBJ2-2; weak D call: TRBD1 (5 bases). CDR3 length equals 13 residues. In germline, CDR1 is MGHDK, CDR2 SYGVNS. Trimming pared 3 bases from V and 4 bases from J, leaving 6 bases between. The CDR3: CASSDRATGELFF. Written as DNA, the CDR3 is TGTGCCAGCAGTGACAGGGCCACCGGGGAGCTGTTTTTT.

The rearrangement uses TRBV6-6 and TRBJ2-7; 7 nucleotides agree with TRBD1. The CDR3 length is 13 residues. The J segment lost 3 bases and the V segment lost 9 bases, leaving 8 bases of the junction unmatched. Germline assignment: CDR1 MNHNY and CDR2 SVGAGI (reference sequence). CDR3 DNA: TGTGCCAGTCTAAGGGACAGCGACTACGAGCAGTACTTC. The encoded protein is CASLRDSDYEQYF.

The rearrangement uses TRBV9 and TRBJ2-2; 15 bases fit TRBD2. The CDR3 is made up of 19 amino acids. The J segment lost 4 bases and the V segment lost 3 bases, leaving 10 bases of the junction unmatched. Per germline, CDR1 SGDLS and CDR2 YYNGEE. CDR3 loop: CASSARGTSGRRGTGELFF. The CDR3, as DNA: TGTGCCAGCAGCGCCCGGGGGACTAGCGGGAGGAGGGGCACCGGGGAGCTGTTTTTT.

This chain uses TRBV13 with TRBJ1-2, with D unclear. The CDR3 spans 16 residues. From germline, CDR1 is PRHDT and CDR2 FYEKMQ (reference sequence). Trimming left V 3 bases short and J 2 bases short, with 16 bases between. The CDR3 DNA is TGTGCCAGCAGCTTTTCATCAACTGGTATGAACTATGGCTACACCTTC. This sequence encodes CASSFSSTGMNYGYTF.

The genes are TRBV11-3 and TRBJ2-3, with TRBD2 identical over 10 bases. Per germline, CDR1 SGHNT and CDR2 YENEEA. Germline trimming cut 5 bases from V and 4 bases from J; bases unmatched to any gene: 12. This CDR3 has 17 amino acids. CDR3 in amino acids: CASSAGTSAFGADTQYF. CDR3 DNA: TGTGCCAGCAGCGCAGGGACTAGCGCTTTTGGAGCAGATACGCAGTATTTT.

CDR3: CASSQGREQYF. The DNA for the CDR3 is TGTGCCAGCAGCCAGGGGCGCGAGCAGTACTTC. J is TRBJ2-7 and V is TRBV6-5; D perhaps matches TRBD1 (6 bases). The CDR3 is made up of 11 amino acids. Trimming cost V 6 bases and J 6 bases, with 9 bases left between them. The germline V gene encodes CDR1 MNHEY and CDR2 SVGAGI.

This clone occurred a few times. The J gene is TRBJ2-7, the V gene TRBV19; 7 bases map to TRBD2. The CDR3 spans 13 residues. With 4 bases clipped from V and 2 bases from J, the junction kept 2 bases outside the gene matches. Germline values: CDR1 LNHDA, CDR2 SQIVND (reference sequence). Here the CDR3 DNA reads TGTGCCAGTAGTAATCGGGGGGCCTACGAGCAGTACTTC. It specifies CASSNRGAYEQYF.

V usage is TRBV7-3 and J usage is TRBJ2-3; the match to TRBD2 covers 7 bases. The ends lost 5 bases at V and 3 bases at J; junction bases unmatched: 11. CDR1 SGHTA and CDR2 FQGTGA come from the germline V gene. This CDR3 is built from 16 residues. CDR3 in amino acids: CASSIGAGGGTDTQYF. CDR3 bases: TGTGCCAGCAGCATCGGAGCGGGCGGGGGAACAGATACGCAGTATTTT.

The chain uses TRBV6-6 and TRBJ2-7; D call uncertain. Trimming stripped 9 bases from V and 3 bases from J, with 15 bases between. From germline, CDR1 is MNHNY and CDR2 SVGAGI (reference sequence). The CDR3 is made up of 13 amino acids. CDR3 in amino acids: CASTSGALYEQYF. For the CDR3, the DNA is TGTGCCAGTACCTCGGGTGCCCTCTACGAGCAGTACTTC.

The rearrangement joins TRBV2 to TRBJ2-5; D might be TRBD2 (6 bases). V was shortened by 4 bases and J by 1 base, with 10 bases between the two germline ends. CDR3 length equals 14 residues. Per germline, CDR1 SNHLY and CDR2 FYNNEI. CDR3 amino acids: CASSGLVGQETQYF. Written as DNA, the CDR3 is TGTGCCAGCAGTGGACTAGTGGGCCAAGAGACCCAGTACTTC.

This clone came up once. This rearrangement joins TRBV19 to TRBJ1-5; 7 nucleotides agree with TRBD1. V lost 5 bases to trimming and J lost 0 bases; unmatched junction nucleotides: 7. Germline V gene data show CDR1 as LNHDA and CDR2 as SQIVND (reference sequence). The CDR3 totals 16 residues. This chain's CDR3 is CASSATGQYSNQPQHF. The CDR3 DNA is TGTGCCAGTAGTGCAACGGGACAGTATAGCAATCAGCCCCAGCATTTT.

The CDR3 loop reads CASSSERSGGVENEQFF. The CDR3 coding sequence is TGCGCCAGCAGCTCCGAAAGGAGCGGGGGAGTAGAGAATGAGCAGTTCTTC. The chain recombines TRBV5-1 with TRBJ2-1, with TRBD2 matching over 8 bases. J gave up 7 bases and V 3 bases, and 15 bases lay outside the gene matches. Germline values: CDR1 SGHRS, CDR2 YFSETQ. The CDR3 contains 17 residues.

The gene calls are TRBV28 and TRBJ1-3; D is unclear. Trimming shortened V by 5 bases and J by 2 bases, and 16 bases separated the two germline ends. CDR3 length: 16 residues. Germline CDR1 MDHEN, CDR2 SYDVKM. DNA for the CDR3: TGTGCCAGCAGTACCCCCCAATCAAGCCCTGGAAACACCATATATTTT. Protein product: CASSTPQSSPGNTIYF.

The CDR3 loop reads CASSLATRTDTQYF. The DNA for the CDR3 is TGCGCCAGCAGCTTGGCCACGAGGACAGATACGCAGTATTTT. The chain joins TRBV5-1 to TRBJ2-3; D is unresolved. The CDR3 runs to 14 residues. V was pared by 0 bases and J by 3 bases, with 8 bases between. CDR1 is SGHRS and CDR2 is YFSETQ in the germline V gene.

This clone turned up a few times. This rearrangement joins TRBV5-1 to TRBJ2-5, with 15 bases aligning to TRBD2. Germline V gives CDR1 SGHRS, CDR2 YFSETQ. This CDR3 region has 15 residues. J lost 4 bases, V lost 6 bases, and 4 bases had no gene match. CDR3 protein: CASKRTSGGGETQYF. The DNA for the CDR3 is TGCGCCAGCAAAAGGACTAGCGGGGGGGGAGAGACCCAGTACTTC.

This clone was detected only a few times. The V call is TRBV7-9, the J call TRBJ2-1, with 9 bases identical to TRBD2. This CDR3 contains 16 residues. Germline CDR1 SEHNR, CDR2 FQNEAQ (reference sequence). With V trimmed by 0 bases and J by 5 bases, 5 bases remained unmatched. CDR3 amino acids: CASSLARGRENNEQFF. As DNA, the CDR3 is TGTGCCAGCAGCTTAGCTCGCGGGAGGGAAAACAATGAGCAGTTCTTC.

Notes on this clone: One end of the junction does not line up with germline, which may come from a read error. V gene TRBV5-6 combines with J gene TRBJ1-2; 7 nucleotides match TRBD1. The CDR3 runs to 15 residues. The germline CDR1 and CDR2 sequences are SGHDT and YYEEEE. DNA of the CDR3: TGTGCCAGCAGCTTTGAGGGGGCGATGAGCTATGGCTACCCCTTC. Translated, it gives CASSFEGAMSYGYPF.

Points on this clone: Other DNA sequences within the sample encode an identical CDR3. The CDR3 bases are TGTGCCAGTAGTATAGTAGCGGGGGGCACAGATACGCAGTATTTT. This gives the protein CASSIVAGGTDTQYF. The gene calls are TRBV19 and TRBJ2-3; 9 positions match TRBD2. The germline CDR1 and CDR2 sequences are LNHDA and SQIVND (reference sequence). CDR3 length: 15 amino acids. The V gene end was trimmed by 1 base and the J gene end by 1 base; junction bases not matched to a gene: 0.

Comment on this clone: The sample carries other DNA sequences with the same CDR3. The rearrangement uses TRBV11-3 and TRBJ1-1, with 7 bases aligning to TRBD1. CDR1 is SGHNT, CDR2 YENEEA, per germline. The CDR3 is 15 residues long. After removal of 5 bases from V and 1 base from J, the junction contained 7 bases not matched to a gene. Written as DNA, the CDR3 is TGTGCCAGCAGCCCCCGACAGGGAAGGAACACTGAAGCTTTCTTT. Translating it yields CASSPRQGRNTEAFF.

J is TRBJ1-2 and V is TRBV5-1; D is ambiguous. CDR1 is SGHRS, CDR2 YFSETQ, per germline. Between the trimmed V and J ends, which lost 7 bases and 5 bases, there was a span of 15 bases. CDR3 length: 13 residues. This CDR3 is CASSLEGSYGYTF. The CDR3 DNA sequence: TGCGCCAGCTCCCTCGAGGGATCATATGGCTACACCTTC.